Listed below are T cell receptor beta chains from one sample, sequenced in a study of blood T cells in healthy people across ages. TCRdb re-called the 5' RACE reads with MiXCR, one entry per CDR3 protein. The data hold roughly 800,000 distinct CDR3 sequences, with over 45% observed a single time. Sequencing was performed on blood. These receptors all stem from a man aged 25 to 40 in good health. Both conserved end residues are part of each CDR3. A D gene is named only where the DNA matches it firmly. The size entry is marked missing in some rows and otherwise reads once, few, many or a size class.

abundance	v_gene	j_gene	d_gene	CDR3nt	CDR3aa
NA	TRBV6-5	TRBJ1-2	NA	TGTGCCAGCAAGGTCGGGGGGCTGGGCGGCTACACCTTC	CASKVGGLGGYTF
NA	TRBV9	TRBJ2-3	NA	TGTGCCAGCAGCGGGGGACTCTTTGAGGCAGATACGCAGTATTTT	CASSGGLFEADTQYF
NA	TRBV5-1	TRBJ2-1	NA	TGCGCCAGCAGCTCTTACGGGATTTTTGAGCAGTTCTTC	CASSSYGIFEQFF
NA	TRBV7-2	TRBJ2-7	TRBD2	TGTGCCAGCAGCTTAGGGGACTACGGGGACTACGAGCAGTACTTC	CASSLGDYGDYEQYF
once	TRBV18	TRBJ1-3	NA	TGTGCCAGCTCACCGGGAGGGGTGAGCGACTCTGGAAACACCATATATTTT	CASSPGGVSDSGNTIYF
NA	TRBV12-3/TRBV12-4	TRBJ2-7	TRBD1	TGTGCCAGCAGCAGGGGGCACCTCGAGCAGTACTTC	CASSRGHLEQYF
NA	TRBV4-1	TRBJ2-7	NA	TGCGCCAGCAGCCAGGGACCAAGGGTCTACGAGCAGTACTTC	CASSQGPRVYEQYF
NA	TRBV29-1	TRBJ2-7	TRBD2	TGCAGCGTTGAAGGGGCTAGCGGGAGGTACGAGCAGTACTTC	CSVEGASGRYEQYF
NA	TRBV7-2	TRBJ2-3	TRBD2	TGTGCCAGCAGCCTGACTAGCGGGAGGGCCTATACGCAGTATTTT	CASSLTSGRAYTQYF
once	TRBV2	TRBJ2-3	TRBD1	TGTGCCGCCCGGGACAGGCGGGATACGCAGTATTTT	CAARDRRDTQYF
NA	TRBV10-3	TRBJ1-1	TRBD1	TGTGCCGCCGGACAGGGAAACACTGAAGCTTTCTTT	CAAGQGNTEAFF
NA	TRBV15	TRBJ2-4	NA	TGTGCCACCAGCAGCGATCGCTTTTTAGGCTCTTCGGGGAAGCAGTACTTC	CATSSDRFLGSSGKQYF
NA	TRBV5-1	TRBJ2-3	TRBD1	TGCGCCAGCAGCTTAGTAGGACAGGGGGTCCCAGATACGCGGTATTTT	CASSLVGQGVPDTRYF
few	TRBV11-2	TRBJ2-1	NA	TGTGCCAGCAGCTTTCGGGGCCTAGAGTCCAATGAGCAGTTCTTC	CASSFRGLESNEQFF
NA	TRBV7-9	TRBJ2-3	NA	TGTGCCAGCAGCCCCATCCGACTGGCGAGCACAGATACGCAGTATTTT	CASSPIRLASTDTQYF
NA	TRBV7-3	TRBJ2-7	NA	TGTGCCAGCAGCCCCGGACCGCAGAGCTCCTACGAGCAGTACTTC	CASSPGPQSSYEQYF